A single TCR beta chain is shown here with its context. This sample was taken from a study of blood T cell repertoires in COVID-19. Study-level information: COVID-19 samples from acute and convalescent phases originated in the United States, Italy and Spain. From T cells, B-cell-depleted T cells, or PBMCs came the material, which was cDNA or gDNA.

Under the authors' procedure: Amplification of reference gene primers provided the estimated nucleated cell counts. The protocol was immunoSEQ multiplex PCR, while the TCRdb copy is restricted to in-frame clones and leaves out a portion. The D gene and trimming were derived from the DNA, and the V and J assignments and clone size from that table. The profile covers roughly 62,000 clones, with roughly 80% appearing a single time and roughly 21% taken by the ten largest. The CDR3 length is 12 residues. From germline, CDR1 is SGHRS and CDR2 YFSETQ. V was shortened by 4 bases and J by 5 bases, with 9 bases between the two germline ends.

The chain recombines TRBV5-1 with TRBJ1-1; weak D call: TRBD1 (5 bases). The sequenced sample consisted of peripheral blood. The receptor was isolated from a woman older than 75 with active or convalescent COVID-19. The DNA of the CDR3 is TGCGCCAGCAGCAGGGGAGGAACTGAAGCTTTCTTT. It translates to CASSRGGTEAFF.